This TCR beta chain was profiled in a study of T cell responses to AZD1222 COVID-19 vaccine (TCRdb year 2021). Regarding the complete study: AZD1222 recipients with second doses at about 4 weeks or about 12 weeks were pooled, because spike-specific TCR depth and breadth did not differ between schedules. A total of 230 or so trial participants underwent TCR sequencing, of whom approximately 210 received two doses of AZD1222 and around 26 received two doses of the MenACWY control vaccine. Trial participants were enrolled into age subgroups of 18-55, 56-69 and 70-plus years, which contained about 160, 30 and 59 TCR-sequenced participants, respectively.

The full study reports these points: Most participants were white British and females outnumbered males, and the authors suggested that clonal diversity may have been underestimated. Reportedly, almost half of the unique spike-specific TCRs recognized epitopes lying outside the regions that are mutated in the B.1.351 and B.1.1.7 variants. After two AZD1222 doses, spike-specific TCR breadth and depth were significantly higher than at day 0 and than in MenACWY recipients. Only five to seven AZD1222 recipients were SARS-CoV-2 seropositive at baseline, limiting conclusions about previously exposed vaccinees. The vaccine-associated CD4 TCRs covered the entire spike protein, and the dominant responses fell in regions 160-218 and 743-854. In the small 56-69-year group, the increase in depth fell short of significance, most likely because of low power. Because no samples from the day 14 peak response were available, repertoires could be characterized only after the peak T cell response.

In regard to this clone: It has no known antigen specificity. One base away there is no much larger clone; base qualities are not given.

The CDR3 regions of human TCRbeta chains were analyzed by immunosequencing. On the study's bioinformatics: TCRs in the repertoires were compared against a reference library of SARS-CoV-2-specific TCRs that had been generated with the MIRA antigen-specificity platform. Breadth was defined as the fraction of unique TCRs that were SARS-CoV-2-associated. Depth was defined as the fraction of total T cells that were SARS-CoV-2-associated. Using the MIRA data, each spike-specific TCR was assigned both to the spike region to which the TCR was reactive and to a CD4 or CD8 class. Log10-transformed breadth and depth values were compared by one-way ANOVA with Sidak's multiple comparisons tests. TCRdb re-hosts the immuneACCESS table, in-frame sequences only. Its copies lack some clones; in the studies checked, an unresolved V gene accounts for under half of them, and the cause for the rest is not known. V, J and clone size reflect that table, while D and trimming were determined from the DNA. The table for this sample lists about 140,000 clones; about 80% of them were counted only once. The ten most abundant clones make up over 4% of the sample.

What this sample's time point label stands for: baseline before first vaccination. Vaccinee samples were obtained from the UK trials COV001 and COV002, which included a single-blind randomized controlled phase 2/3 trial of AZD1222 (ChAdOx1 nCoV-19) in healthy adults. For TCRbeta chain sequencing, PBMC samples were collected from trial participants at day 0 and at day 28 after the second dose. The CDR3 has 14 amino acids, counting the end cysteine and phenylalanine. Only CDR3 DNA is held: 42 bases, read in frame from base 1. CDR1 and CDR2 were assigned from the germline V gene as SGHRS and YFSETQ. V lost 4 bases and J lost 5 bases, and the count of bases not matched to a germline gene is 6.

The sequence derives from an adult in good health. The source material was peripheral blood, sampled on day 0 of AZD1222 vaccination. Recombination linked TRBV5-1 to TRBJ1-5; 7 nucleotides in the junction match TRBD1. The CDR3 protein: CASSPGQNHQPQHF. Read as DNA, the sequence is TGCGCCAGCAGCCCGGGACAGAATCATCAGCCCCAGCATTTT.